This TCR beta chain was identified in a study of CD8 T cells in Susac syndrome. The germline V gene encodes CDR1 DFQATT and CDR2 SNEGSKA (reference sequence). With 6 bases clipped from V and 9 bases from J, the junction kept 13 bases outside the gene matches. This CDR3 contains 13 residues. The RNA input was about 0.5 to 1 ug, and it was reverse transcribed with random hexamers. Amplification of TCR beta CDR3 by immunoSEQ multiplex PCR spanned 54 Vbeta and 13 Jbeta. Using its own MiXCR run on the immunoSEQ multiplex PCR reads, TCRdb lists one record per CDR3 protein. The sample yields approximately 160,000 distinct CDR3 sequences, approximately 93% seen once.

This chain connects TRBV20-1 to TRBJ1-2; 7 bases are a match to TRBD1. The source of this sequence is a human donor with multiple sclerosis. The material sequenced was CD4+ T cells from PBMCs. The CDR3 protein is CSALRTGERSYTF. The CDR3, as DNA: TGCAGTGCCCTTAGGACAGGAGAAAGGAGCTACACCTTC.